This TCR beta chain was recorded in a study of blood T cells in healthy people across ages. Then a second PCR, running roughly 7 to 11 cycles, was carried out with a sample-barcoded 5' primer and a J-beta primer mix. One entry per CDR3 protein results from TCRdb running MiXCR on the 5' RACE reads. Among approximately 1,700,000 distinct CDR3 sequences listed, 30% to 40% were seen once. The source of this sequence is a human donor in good health. The specimen was blood.

The CDR3 DNA follows: TGTGCCAGCTCACTTCCCGACAGGCCCTCCTACGAGCAGTTCTTC. Its translation: CASSLPDRPSYEQFF. The rearrangement joins TRBV18 to TRBJ2-1; possible D gene TRBD1, 6 bases. The V gene lost 4 bases and the J gene lost 10 bases, with 20 bases spanning the gap. The germline V gene encodes CDR1 KGHSH and CDR2 LQKENI. There are 15 residues in the CDR3.